This T cell receptor beta chain was documented in a study of cytomegalovirus exposure and HLA in healthy donors. PCR involved 60 Vbeta and 13 Jbeta primers. As handled by the study authors: There were some 87 million unique TCR beta chains by a later count, and around 10 million of them were shared. The assay was immunoSEQ multiplex PCR, and TCRdb's table has in-frame clones only and misses some. V and J calls and clone size are as listed in that table; D and trimming were resolved from the DNA. Seen here are some 150,000 clones, 75% to 85% observed once, and the top ten hold around 7.2%. The CDR3 runs to 19 residues. Germline V CDR1 and CDR2: SGHNT, YYREEE (reference sequence). Trimming stripped 4 bases from V and 3 bases from J, with 27 bases between.

The sequenced sample was PBMCs. The clonotype comes from a man aged 30-40 years in good health and CMV-seropositive. The rearrangement links TRBV5-4 to TRBJ2-3; tentatively, D is TRBD1 (6 bases). The CDR3 is CASSPAAWQGTRGTDTQYF. CDR3 nucleotide sequence: TGTGCCAGCAGCCCCGCCGCCTGGCAGGGGACGAGAGGGACAGATACGCAGTATTTT.